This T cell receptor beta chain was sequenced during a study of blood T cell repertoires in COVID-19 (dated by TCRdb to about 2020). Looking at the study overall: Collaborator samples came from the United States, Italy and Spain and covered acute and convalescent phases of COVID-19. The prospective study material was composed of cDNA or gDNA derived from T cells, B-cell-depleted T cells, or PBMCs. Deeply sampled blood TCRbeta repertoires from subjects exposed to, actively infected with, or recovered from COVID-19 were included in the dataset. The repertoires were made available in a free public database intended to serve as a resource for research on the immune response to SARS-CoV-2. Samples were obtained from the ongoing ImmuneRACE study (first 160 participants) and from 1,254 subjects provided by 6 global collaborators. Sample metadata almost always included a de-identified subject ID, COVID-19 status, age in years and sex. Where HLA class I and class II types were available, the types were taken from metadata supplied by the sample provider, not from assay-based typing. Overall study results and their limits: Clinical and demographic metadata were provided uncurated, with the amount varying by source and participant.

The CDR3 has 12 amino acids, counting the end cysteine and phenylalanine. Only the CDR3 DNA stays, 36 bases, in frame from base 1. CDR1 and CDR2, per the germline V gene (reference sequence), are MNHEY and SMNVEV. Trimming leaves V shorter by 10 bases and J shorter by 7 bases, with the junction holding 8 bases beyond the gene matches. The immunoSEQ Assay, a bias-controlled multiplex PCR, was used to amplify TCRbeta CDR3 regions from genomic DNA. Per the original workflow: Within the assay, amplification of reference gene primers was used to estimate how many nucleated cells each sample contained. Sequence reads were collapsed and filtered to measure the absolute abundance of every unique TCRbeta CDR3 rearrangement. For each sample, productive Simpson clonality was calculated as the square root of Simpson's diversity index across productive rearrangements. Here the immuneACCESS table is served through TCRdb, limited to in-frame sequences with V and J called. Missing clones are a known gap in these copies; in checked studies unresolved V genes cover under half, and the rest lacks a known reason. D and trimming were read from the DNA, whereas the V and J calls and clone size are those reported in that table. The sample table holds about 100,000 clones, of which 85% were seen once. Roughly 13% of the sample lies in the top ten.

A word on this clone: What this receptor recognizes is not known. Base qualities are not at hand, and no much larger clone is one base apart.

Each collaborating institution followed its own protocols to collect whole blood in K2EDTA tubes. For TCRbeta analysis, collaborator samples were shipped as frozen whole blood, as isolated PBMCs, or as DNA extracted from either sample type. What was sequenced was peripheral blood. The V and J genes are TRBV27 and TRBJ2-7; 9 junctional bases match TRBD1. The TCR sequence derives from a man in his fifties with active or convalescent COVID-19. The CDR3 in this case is CATRTGDGEQYF. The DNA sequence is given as TGTGCCACCCGGACAGGGGACGGGGAGCAGTACTTC.